The 31 T cell receptor beta chains presented below share a single source sample, sequenced in a study of T cells in Graves' hyperthyroidism and ophthalmopathy. The source material, RNA transcripts, was used to amplify TCR beta CDR3 regions. With the HTBI primer set, the TCR CDR3 went through a first round of RT-PCR. TCRdb analysed the multiplex PCR reads with MiXCR anew, one entry per CDR3 protein. The sample has some 500,000 distinct CDR3 sequences, around 24% seen once; the top ten hold 11%. Material for sequencing was blood. The origin of the receptors is a woman aged 30 to 39 with Graves' ophthalmopathy.

V and J are TRBV12-3 or TRBV12-4 and TRBJ1-5; 11 bases agree with TRBD1. The CDR3 covers 15 residues. The V gene end was trimmed by 6 bases and the J gene end by 2 bases; junction bases not matched to a gene: 3. CDR3 bases: TGTGCCAGCAGGGGACAGGGGGGTGGCAATCAGCCCCAGCATTTT. Amino acid sequence: CASRGQGGGNQPQHF.

The chain uses TRBV20-1 and TRBJ2-7, with TRBD2 as a possible D gene (7 bases). CDR1 is DFQATT and CDR2 is SNEGSKA in the germline V gene (reference sequence). CDR3 length equals 15 residues. V lost 6 bases to trimming and J lost 4 bases, with 22 bases between them. The CDR3 bases are TGCAGTGCCCCGGGAACGCGGGGGCGTCGGTACGAGCAGTACTTC. Protein sequence: CSAPGTRGRRYEQYF.

The chain carries TRBV2 and TRBJ1-1; D gene unclear. Trimming removed 2 bases at V and 4 bases at J, with 8 bases between. This CDR3 region has 13 residues. Germline CDR1 SNHLY, CDR2 FYNNEI. CDR3 protein: CASSESLFTEAFF. DNA for the CDR3: TGTGCCAGCAGTGAATCGCTGTTCACTGAAGCTTTCTTT.

The chain uses TRBV20-1 and TRBJ2-7; 15 bases are shared with TRBD2. The V segment lost 5 bases and the J segment 6 bases; nucleotides outside the gene matches: 5. CDR1 is DFQATT and CDR2 is SNEGSKA in the germline V gene (reference sequence). This CDR3 is 14 amino acids long. CDR3 sequence (DNA): TGCAGTGCTGGCCCGGGACTAGCGGGAGGCGAGCAGTACTTC. Translated, it gives CSAGPGLAGGEQYF.

The chain joins TRBV20-1 to TRBJ2-3; 9 nucleotides agree with TRBD2. The CDR3 totals 13 residues. After removal of 5 bases from V and 4 bases from J, the junction contained 4 bases not matched to a gene. The germline gives CDR1 DFQATT, CDR2 SNEGSKA (reference sequence). The CDR3 DNA reads as TGCAGTGCTGGGCCTAGCGGGGCAGATACGCAGTATTTT. It codes for CSAGPSGADTQYF.

This clonotype was seen repeatedly, ten times or more. The gene calls are TRBV11-2 and TRBJ2-7; 7 nucleotides line up with TRBD2. Germline lookup yields CDR1 SGHAT and CDR2 FQNNGV. After removal of 0 bases from V and 0 bases from J, the junction contained 2 bases not matched to a gene. There are 15 residues in the CDR3. The CDR3: CASSLDRGDSYEQYF. The CDR3 coding sequence is TGTGCCAGCAGCTTAGACCGGGGGGACTCCTACGAGCAGTACTTC. The full variable domain, its missing parts supplied by reference TRBV11-2 and TRBJ2-7, is EAGVAQSPRYKIIEKRQSVAFWCNPISGHATLYWYQQILGQGPKLLIQFQNNGVVDDSQLPKDRFSAERLKGVDSTLKIQPAKLEDSAVYLCASSLDRGDSYEQYFGPGTRLTVT.

The gene calls are TRBV27 and TRBJ1-2, with 7 nucleotides matching TRBD1. V lost 2 bases to trimming and J lost 8 bases; unmatched junction nucleotides: 5. CDR3 length: 13 residues. Germline CDR1 MNHEY, CDR2 SMNVEV (reference sequence). CDR3 protein: CASSLIQGRGYTF. In DNA, the CDR3 is TGTGCCAGCAGTTTAATACAGGGGCGAGGCTACACCTTC.

The V and J genes are TRBV20-1 and TRBJ2-7; no definite D call. Trimming stripped 1 base from V and 5 bases from J, with 6 bases between. CDR1 and CDR2 (germline): DFQATT, SNEGSKA (reference sequence). CDR3 size: 11 residues. CDR3: CSARGTHEQYF. The CDR3 bases are TGCAGTGCTAGAGGCACCCACGAGCAGTACTTC.

This clonotype showed up many times. The chain carries TRBV27 and TRBJ1-2, with a weak D call TRBD1 (6 bases). V lost 5 bases and J lost 3, with 13 bases in between. CDR1 is MNHEY and CDR2 is SMNVEV in the germline V gene (reference sequence). There are 14 residues in the CDR3. The CDR3 is CASSLRGPDYGYTF. The CDR3 DNA reads TGTGCCAGCAGTCTCAGGGGTCCCGACTATGGCTACACCTTC.

This clonotype has just a few counts. V and J are TRBV28 and TRBJ1-1, with unresolved D. This CDR3 is built from 16 residues. Germline lookup yields CDR1 MDHEN and CDR2 SYDVKM. Trimming removed 4 bases from V and 1 base from J, with 16 bases in between. The CDR3 sequence: CASSSSGQTSNTEAFF. The CDR3 nucleotides are TGTGCCAGCAGTTCCTCTGGGCAGACTTCGAACACTGAAGCTTTCTTT.

The chain is built from TRBV6-5 and TRBJ1-5; no firm D call. Trimming shortened V by 2 bases and J by 7 bases, and 12 bases separated the two germline ends. The CDR3 sequence is 14 residues long. Germline CDR1 reads MNHEY; CDR2 reads SVGAGI. The CDR3 DNA is TGTGCCAGCAGTTACCTGATTGATGGGCAGCCCCAGCATTTT. Amino acid sequence: CASSYLIDGQPQHF.

This clonotype was picked up one time. The chain is built from TRBV25-1 and TRBJ2-7; 10 bases are a match to TRBD1. V gave up 2 bases and J gave up 3 bases; unmatched junction bases: 7. Germline V gene sequence: CDR1 MGHDK, CDR2 SYGVNS. The CDR3 runs 16 residues. CDR3 sequence (DNA): TGTGCCAGCAGTGAAGCCCCAAGGACAGGGGGCTACGAGCAGTACTTC. Protein sequence: CASSEAPRTGGYEQYF.

This clonotype was detected ten times or more. The genes are TRBV12-3 or TRBV12-4 and TRBJ1-2, with unresolved D. The V gene lost 1 base and the J gene lost 8 bases, with 11 bases spanning the gap. The CDR3 contains 13 residues. The CDR3 region has the DNA TGTGCCAGCAGTTTAGGGAGTTTTGGGGGCTACACCTTC. Protein product: CASSLGSFGGYTF.

The chain is built from TRBV19 and TRBJ2-7, with D tentatively TRBD2 (5 bases). Per germline, CDR1 LNHDA and CDR2 SQIVND (reference sequence). The CDR3 spans 15 residues. Between the trimmed V and J ends, which lost 0 bases and 0 bases, there was a span of 9 bases. CDR3: CASSIDRESSYEQYF. The CDR3 bases are TGTGCCAGTAGTATAGATCGGGAATCCTCCTACGAGCAGTACTTC. Based on the CDR3 plus reference TRBV19 and TRBJ2-7, the full variable domain is DGGITQSPKYLFRKEGQNVTLSCEQNLNHDAMYWYRQDPGQGLRLIYYSQIVNDFQKGDIAEGYSVSREKKESFPLTVTSAQKNPTAFYLCASSIDRESSYEQYFGPGTRLTVT.

V is TRBV6-1 and J is TRBJ2-7, with D unclear. The V end lost 7 bases, the J end lost 7 bases, and 23 bases lay between the germline ends. Germline V lookup: CDR1 MNHNS, CDR2 SASEGT. The CDR3 sequence is 15 residues long. The CDR3 DNA reads as TGTGCCAGCAACCCGGATCGGGCTCCCCCGCGGGAGCAGTACTTC. It encodes CASNPDRAPPREQYF.

In this sample, this clonotype turned up many times. The rearrangement links TRBV30 to TRBJ1-1; D ambiguous. Trimming stripped 0 bases from V and 3 bases from J, with 11 bases between. The CDR3 runs to 14 residues. Germline V gives CDR1 GTSNPN, CDR2 SVGIG (reference sequence). CDR3 coding DNA: TGTGCCTGGAGTGTACGCAGGAGCCACACTGAAGCTTTCTTT. Translated, it gives CAWSVRRSHTEAFF.

Only a few counts were recorded for this clonotype. The genes are TRBV20-1 and TRBJ2-7, with unresolved D. V lost 5 bases and J lost 7, with 9 bases in between. The CDR3 has 10 amino acids. The germline gives CDR1 DFQATT, CDR2 SNEGSKA (reference sequence). CDR3 nucleotide sequence: TGCAGTGCTGGTGCTAGAGAGCAGTACTTC. Residues: CSAGAREQYF.

This clonotype was observed a handful of times. J is TRBJ1-2 and V is TRBV20-1; a possible D gene is TRBD1 (5 bases). Trimming cost V 2 bases and J 2 bases, with 18 bases left between them. The CDR3 has 16 amino acids. Germline-derived CDR1 and CDR2 are DFQATT and SNEGSKA (reference sequence). The chain's CDR3 is CSARHPPGAGNYGYTF. In nucleotides, the CDR3 is TGCAGTGCTAGACACCCCCCCGGGGCTGGCAACTATGGCTACACCTTC.

This chain joins TRBV28 and TRBJ1-2; 7 bases map to TRBD1. Trimming removed 5 bases from V and 10 bases from J; junction bases left unmatched: 7. The germline CDR1 and CDR2 sequences are MDHEN and SYDVKM. This CDR3 spans 12 amino acids. The CDR3 DNA reads TGTGCCAGCAGTCCAGGGGGGCGCCACTACACCTTC. Protein: CASSPGGRHYTF.

This clonotype was picked up many times. The chain uses TRBV11-2 and TRBJ2-2, with a tentative D call TRBD1 (6 bases). CDR1 is SGHAT, CDR2 FQNNGV, per germline. This CDR3 has 16 amino acids. The V and J ends lost 5 bases and 5 bases respectively, with 18 bases between them. The chain's CDR3 is CASSLGQGPGTGELFF. The DNA for the CDR3 is TGTGCCAGCAGCCTCGGTCAGGGGCCCGGGACCGGGGAGCTGTTTTTT.

This clonotype was observed a single time. The J gene is TRBJ2-7, the V gene TRBV11-2, with 15 bases matching TRBD2. The CDR3 spans 16 residues. V lost 0 bases, J lost 7 bases, and 4 bases stayed unmatched. The germline V gene has CDR1 SGHAT and CDR2 FQNNGV. The CDR3 region has the DNA TGTGCCAGCAGCTTAGACGGCGGGACTAGCGGGAGGGAGCAGTACTTC. It translates to CASSLDGGTSGREQYF.

The chain joins TRBV5-1 to TRBJ2-4, with D uncertain. Germline V lookup: CDR1 SGHRS, CDR2 YFSETQ. The CDR3 is 16 residues long. Deletions cut 0 bases from V and 1 base from J, with 11 bases between. CDR3 sequence reads: CASSLASASAKNIQYF. The DNA for the CDR3 is TGCGCCAGCAGCTTGGCTTCGGCATCGGCCAAAAACATTCAGTACTTC.

The V call is TRBV11-1, the J call TRBJ1-2; 12 bases agree with TRBD1. Germline V gene lookup returns CDR1 SGHAT and CDR2 FQDESV (reference sequence). There are 15 residues in the CDR3. With V trimmed by 5 bases and J by 7 bases, 8 bases remained unmatched. In DNA, the CDR3 is TGTGCCAGCAGCCCCCGGCGGGACAGGGGGCTTGGCTACACCTTC. Translation: CASSPRRDRGLGYTF.

This clonotype has a count of ten or more. The chain has TRBV20-1 and TRBJ2-2; 10 positions agree with TRBD2. Germline CDR1 is DFQATT and CDR2 is SNEGSKA (reference sequence). CDR3 size: 17 residues. J gave up 0 bases and V 2 bases, and 6 bases lay outside the gene matches. Written as DNA, the CDR3 is TGCAGTGCTAGAAGGCTAGCGGGGGCGTCGAACACCGGGGAGCTGTTTTTT. It specifies CSARRLAGASNTGELFF.

This clonotype showed up many times. The rearrangement joins TRBV5-6 to TRBJ2-2; 7 nucleotides align to TRBD2. The CDR3 loop spans 17 amino acids. Trimming cost V 3 bases and J 0 bases; bases outside gene matches: 8. Germline V CDR1 and CDR2: SGHDT, YYEEEE. DNA for the CDR3: TGTGCCAGCAGCTCAGGACCTAGCGGCGCGAACACCGGGGAGCTGTTTTTT. It encodes CASSSGPSGANTGELFF.

This clonotype has only a few counts. The chain has TRBV4-3 and TRBJ2-5; TRBD2 aligns across 11 bases. This CDR3 contains 15 residues. Looked up from germline, CDR1 is LGHNA and CDR2 is YSLEER. V lost 7 bases and J lost 4; bases outside the gene matches: 8. In DNA, the CDR3 is TGCGCCAGCATCCGTCCGGGACTAGCGGTAGAGACCCAGTACTTC. It specifies CASIRPGLAVETQYF.

V usage is TRBV14 and J usage is TRBJ1-1; no clear D. V gave up 0 bases and J gave up 6 bases, with 8 bases separating them. The CDR3 runs 13 residues. CDR1 and CDR2 from the germline V gene are SGHDN and FVKESK. CDR3: CASSQDPTAEAFF. CDR3 sequence (DNA): TGTGCCAGCAGCCAAGACCCAACAGCTGAAGCTTTCTTT.

This clonotype was detected many times. The genes are TRBV18 and TRBJ1-2; 7 bases are a match to TRBD1. The junction had 6 bases not matched to a gene; V was cut back by 8 bases and J by 0 bases. In germline, CDR1 is KGHSH, CDR2 LQKENI. The CDR3 has 14 residues. CDR3 region: CASSPDRANYGYTF. CDR3 coding DNA: TGTGCCAGCAGTCCCGACAGGGCTAACTATGGCTACACCTTC.

V gene TRBV13 combines with J gene TRBJ1-1, with D maybe TRBD1 (6 bases). CDR1 is PRHDT and CDR2 is FYEKMQ in the germline V gene (reference sequence). The CDR3 length is 14 residues. V was shortened by 4 bases and J by 4 bases, with 13 bases between the two germline ends. The CDR3, as DNA: TGTGCCAGCAGCTCACAGGGCCGGAGCACTGAAGCTTTCTTT. This translates into CASSSQGRSTEAFF.

The V gene is TRBV6-1, the J gene TRBJ2-5, with 10 bases that match TRBD2. The CDR3 covers 15 residues. V gave up 7 bases and J gave up 2 bases; unmatched junction bases: 7. Per the germline V gene, CDR1 is MNHNS and CDR2 is SASEGT. The CDR3 spells CASTRTSGPQETQYF. For the CDR3, the DNA is TGTGCCAGCACCCGGACTAGCGGCCCTCAAGAGACCCAGTACTTC.

This clonotype turned up a few times. V and J are TRBV6-5 and TRBJ1-1; 7 bases agree with TRBD1. The junction had 7 bases not matched to a gene; V was cut back by 5 bases and J by 4 bases. CDR3 length: 14 amino acids. Germline V gives CDR1 MNHEY, CDR2 SVGAGI. CDR3 amino acids: CASSTRQGGTEAFF. The CDR3 region has the DNA TGTGCCAGCAGTACCCGACAGGGAGGCACTGAAGCTTTCTTT.